This is a list of T cell receptor beta chains from one sample in a study of CD8+CD57+ T cells in acquired aplastic anemia. MiXCR was run by TCRdb on the reads, yielding one entry per CDR3 protein. Of approximately 180,000 distinct CDR3 sequences listed, 63% are singletons. The source material was sorted CD4+, CD8+, or CD8+CD57+ T cells (not recorded which) from PBMCs. The receptor set was obtained from a human donor with aplastic anemia. Both conserved end residues are part of each CDR3. Each record gives: V gene, D gene, clone size, J gene, CDR3 protein, CDR3 DNA. The D gene is left open where the match is weak. The size field is filled for only some rows; it gives once, few, many or a size class.

>TRBV27|.|.|TRBJ1-2
CASSLWAGEDGYTF
TGTGCCAGCAGTTTATGGGCAGGGGAAGACGGCTACACCTTC
>TRBV20-1|.|.|TRBJ1-4
CSAYRNEKLFF
TGCAGTGCGTACAGGAACGAAAAACTGTTTTTT
>TRBV2|.|.|TRBJ1-6
CASSEALPASGSPLHF
TGTGCCAGCAGTGAAGCGCTGCCTGCTTCAGGTTCACCCCTCCACTTT
>TRBV29-1|TRBD1|.|TRBJ1-5
CSARTGDNQPQHF
TGCAGCGCAAGGACAGGAGATAATCAGCCCCAGCATTTT
>TRBV7-3|.|few|TRBJ2-1
CASSLEGREQFF
TGTGCCAGCAGCTTAGAAGGTCGGGAGCAGTTCTTC
>TRBV20-1|.|once|TRBJ2-5
CSARDLPGTPLETQYF
TGCAGTGCGAGGGACCTCCCCGGGACTCCCCTGGAGACCCAGTACTTC
>TRBV15|.|.|TRBJ1-3
CATSRDKGSGNTIYF
TGTGCCACCAGCAGGGACAAGGGTTCTGGAAACACCATATATTTT
>TRBV20-1|TRBD1|.|TRBJ2-7
CSAEDRVTAYEQYF
TGCAGTGCCGAGGACAGGGTAACCGCCTACGAGCAGTACTTC
>TRBV2|TRBD2|many|TRBJ2-3
CASSTPTSELDDTQYF
TGTGCCAGCAGCACCCCGACTAGCGAGCTAGACGATACGCAGTATTTT
>TRBV2|.|many|TRBJ2-3
CASSVSTGVFDTQYF
TGTGCCAGCAGTGTGAGTACGGGAGTGTTTGATACGCAGTATTTT
>TRBV6-6|TRBD2|.|TRBJ2-7
CASRAGTSSLYEQYF
TGTGCCAGCAGAGCCGGGACTAGCAGCCTCTACGAGCAGTACTTC